Shown below are 11 T cell receptor beta chains from a single sample sequenced in a study of shared clonotypes between healthy human individuals. TCRdb's table, derived via immunoSEQ multiplex PCR, lists solely in-frame clones and lacks some. The sample carries around 700,000 clones, about three quarters recorded once. Sequencing used memory CD4+ T cells sorted from blood. Subset meaning: CD45RA-negative fraction. The receptors shown here come from a woman under 40 in good health.

This clone was recorded a few times. The chain is built from TRBV28 and TRBJ1-2, with D perhaps matching TRBD1 (5 bases). Germline CDR1 reads MDHEN; CDR2 reads SYDVKM. With 3 bases removed from V and 8 bases from J, the gap between germline ends came to 13 bases. The CDR3 is 13 residues long. The CDR3 region has the DNA TGTGCCAGCAGTTTGGAGGGGCTGAGCGGCTACACCTTC. It encodes CASSLEGLSGYTF.

This clone was recorded once. The V and J genes are TRBV6-5 and TRBJ1-4; D remains unclear. The germline CDR1 and CDR2 sequences are MNHEY and SVGAGI. The CDR3 length is 13 residues. Trimming cost V 6 bases and J 8 bases, with 13 bases left between them. CDR3 in DNA: TGTGCCAGCAGGAGAAGTCTCCTCGAAAAACTGTTTTTT. It codes for CASRRSLLEKLFF.

The chain recombines TRBV6-6 with TRBJ2-2; 8 positions agree with TRBD1. Unmatched junction bases numbered 6, after V lost 5 bases and J lost 4 bases. CDR3 size: 15 residues. Germline V gene data show CDR1 as MNHNY and CDR2 as SVGAGI (reference sequence). The CDR3 DNA is TGTGCCAGCAGTGCTCCGACAGGGGCCACCGGGGAGCTGTTTTTT. This sequence encodes CASSAPTGATGELFF.

The rearrangement links TRBV10-2 to TRBJ1-3, with D unclear. V gave up 7 bases and J gave up 0 bases, with 10 bases separating them. The CDR3 extends over 14 amino acids. Germline V gene sequence: CDR1 WSHSY, CDR2 SAAADI. In DNA form, the CDR3 reads TGCGCCAGCACCCACCGCGACTCTGGAAACACCATATATTTT. Protein: CASTHRDSGNTIYF.

The rearrangement joins TRBV4-1 to TRBJ1-2; 7 bases line up with TRBD1. V gave up 4 bases and J gave up 0 bases; unmatched junction bases: 5. CDR3 length: 15 residues. Germline CDR1 reads MGHRA; CDR2 reads YSYEKL. Written as DNA, the CDR3 is TGCGCCAGCAGCCGCGGACAGGACCCTAACTATGGCTACACCTTC. Translated: CASSRGQDPNYGYTF.

This clone was seen a few times. The V gene is TRBV18, the J gene TRBJ2-1; 10 nucleotides align to TRBD2. From germline, CDR1 is KGHSH and CDR2 LQKENI. This CDR3 spans 16 amino acids. V dropped 3 bases and J dropped 9; count of bases not matched to a gene: 11. The CDR3 reads CASSPGGLAGDSEQFF. Written as DNA, the CDR3 is TGTGCCAGCTCACCGGGTGGGCTAGCGGGAGATAGTGAGCAGTTCTTC. Supplemented by reference TRBV18 and TRBJ2-1, the full variable domain reads NAGVMQNPRHLVRRRGQEARLRCSPMKGHSHVYWYRQLPEEGLKFMVYLQKENIIDESGMPKERFSAEFPKEGPSILRIQQVVRGDSAAYFCASSPGGLAGDSEQFFGPGTRLTVL.

V and J are TRBV10-3 and TRBJ1-2; D unclear. The CDR3 has 13 amino acids. Germline V gene data show CDR1 as ENHRY and CDR2 as SYGVKD. Trimming pared 4 bases from V and 7 bases from J, leaving 13 bases between. The CDR3 nucleotides read TGTGCCATCAGTGGAAGTCAGACTTTTGGCTACACCTTC. The encoded protein is CAISGSQTFGYTF.

The gene calls are TRBV2 and TRBJ2-1; TRBD2 agrees at 7 bases. V was clipped by 4 bases and J by 5 bases; unmatched bases: 17. CDR1 and CDR2 from the germline V gene are SNHLY and FYNNEI. This CDR3 region has 18 residues. Written as DNA, the CDR3 is TGTGCCAGCAGTGGGCCCTCCTTCCTAAGCGGGACCCACAATGAGCAGTTCTTC. Its protein product is CASSGPSFLSGTHNEQFF.

V is TRBV5-4 and J is TRBJ2-5; D gene unclear. Trimming removed 4 bases at V and 2 bases at J, with 3 bases between. This CDR3 is built from 11 residues. CDR1 is SGHNT and CDR2 is YYREEE in the germline V gene (reference sequence). CDR3 in DNA: TGTGCCAGCAGCGAACAAGAGACCCAGTACTTC. Amino acid sequence: CASSEQETQYF.

The chain joins TRBV28 to TRBJ2-7, with 9 bases identical to TRBD1. V dropped 7 bases and J dropped 2; count of bases not matched to a gene: 6. Germline V gene sequence: CDR1 MDHEN, CDR2 SYDVKM. The length of the CDR3 is 14 residues. CDR3 protein: CASKLTGGPYEQYF. The CDR3 coding sequence is TGTGCCAGCAAACTCACAGGGGGCCCCTACGAGCAGTACTTC. The full variable domain, its missing parts supplied by reference TRBV28 and TRBJ2-7, is DVKVTQSSRYLVKRTGEKVFLECVQDMDHENMFWYRQDPGLGLRLIYFSYDVKMKEKGDIPEGYSVSREKKERFSLILESASTNQTSMYLCASKLTGGPYEQYFGPGTRLTVT.

V usage is TRBV23-1 and J usage is TRBJ1-2; 9 bases map to TRBD1. TRBV23-1 is classed as an ORF, of uncertain function. This CDR3 is 18 amino acids long. The V and J ends lost 0 bases and 2 bases, in that order; junction bases with no gene match: 10. The chain's CDR3 is CASSQSTEPGQGNYGYTF. The CDR3, as DNA: TGCGCCAGCAGTCAATCCACCGAGCCGGGACAGGGAAACTATGGCTACACCTTC.